The rows below give T cell receptor beta chains drawn from one sample of a study of CD8 T cells in Susac syndrome. TCRdb ran MiXCR on the immunoSEQ multiplex PCR reads and lists one entry per CDR3 protein. The table lists hundreds of thousands of distinct CDR3 sequences, 95% of them singletons. The sample comprised CD4+ T cells from PBMCs. Source of these receptors: a human donor with multiple sclerosis. Both conserved end residues are part of each CDR3. A D gene is named only where the DNA matches it firmly. Clone size is given for some rows only: seen once, a few or many times, or a class if the clone is expanded.

CDR3,DNA,size,J,D,V
CASSFSADTQYF,TGTGCCAGCAGCTTTTCCGCAGATACGCAGTATTTT,.,TRBJ2-3,.,TRBV7-2
CATFWGIEQFF,TGTGCCACCTTCTGGGGGATTGAGCAGTTCTTC,.,TRBJ2-1,.,TRBV7-9
CASSASDRAEQYF,TGTGCCAGCAGTGCCTCCGACAGGGCCGAGCAGTACTTC,.,TRBJ2-7,TRBD1,TRBV6-6
CSVDGVAGVGTDTQYF,TGCAGCGTTGATGGGGTAGCGGGAGTTGGCACAGATACGCAGTATTTT,.,TRBJ2-3,TRBD2,TRBV29-1
CASSQGPRTDTQYF,TGTGCCAGCAGCCAGGGACCCCGCACAGATACGCAGTATTTT,.,TRBJ2-3,.,TRBV14
CASSPWGGTDNEQFF,TGTGCCAGCAGCCCTTGGGGTGGGACCGACAATGAGCAGTTCTTC,.,TRBJ2-1,.,TRBV4-2
CASSSQVLGAKHEQYF,TGTGCCAGCAGTTCGCAAGTCCTCGGCGCAAAGCACGAGCAGTACTTC,once,TRBJ2-7,.,TRBV27
CASSNRENTEAFF,TGCGCCAGCTCAAACAGGGAAAACACTGAAGCTTTCTTT,.,TRBJ1-1,.,TRBV5-1
CSESGTTSTDTQYF,TGCAGCGAGTCTGGGACAACGAGCACAGATACGCAGTATTTT,.,TRBJ2-3,.,TRBV29-1
CASSVGKGHYGYTF,TGTGCCAGCAGCGTAGGAAAGGGACACTATGGCTACACCTTC,.,TRBJ1-2,.,TRBV9
CASTPWGTGANVLTF,TGTGCCAGCACCCCCTGGGGGACTGGGGCCAACGTCCTGACTTTC,.,TRBJ2-6,.,TRBV28
CASSQAHRRYGYTF,TGTGCCAGCAGCCAAGCGCACAGACGCTATGGCTACACCTTC,.,TRBJ1-2,.,TRBV14
CASSPPGQANSPLHF,TGCGCCAGCAGCCCCCCGGGACAGGCCAATTCACCCCTCCACTTT,.,TRBJ1-6,TRBD1,TRBV4-1
CSTNLGETQYF,TGCAGTACGAATTTGGGGGAGACCCAGTACTTC,.,TRBJ2-5,.,TRBV20-1
CSGRGGDQETQYF,TGCAGCGGGAGGGGTGGGGACCAAGAGACCCAGTACTTC,once,TRBJ2-5,.,TRBV29-1
CAWSLAQGVRQPQHF,TGTGCCTGGTCACTCGCACAGGGGGTGAGACAGCCCCAGCATTTT,.,TRBJ1-5,TRBD1,TRBV30
CASSLRSGPWGGELFF,TGTGCCAGCAGTCTCCGTTCCGGTCCCTGGGGCGGGGAGCTGTTTTTT,.,TRBJ2-2,.,TRBV6-1
CASSFRAGHSPLHF,TGTGCCAGCAGTTTCAGAGCGGGCCATTCACCCCTCCACTTT,.,TRBJ1-6,.,TRBV6-5
CSVDLKATEAFF,TGCAGCGTTGATTTGAAGGCAACTGAAGCTTTCTTT,.,TRBJ1-1,.,TRBV29-1
CASSVEGRAVYGYTF,TGTGCCAGCAGCGTAGAGGGCAGGGCTGTCTATGGCTACACCTTC,.,TRBJ1-2,.,TRBV9
CSVAGYSRGMRVYTF,TGCAGCGTTGCTGGGTATAGCAGGGGGATGCGGGTCTACACCTTC,.,TRBJ1-2,TRBD1,TRBV29-1
CASSVGTYQETQYF,TGTGCCAGCAGCGTCGGGACGTACCAAGAGACCCAGTACTTC,.,TRBJ2-5,.,TRBV9
CASSPGTGKNSPLHF,TGTGCCAGCAGCCCAGGGACAGGGAAGAATTCACCCCTCCACTTT,once,TRBJ1-6,TRBD1,TRBV9
CASSQVDNSPLHF,TGTGCCAGCAGCCAAGTGGATAATTCACCCCTCCACTTT,.,TRBJ1-6,.,TRBV14
CSARMIGYNSPLHF,TGCAGTGCTAGGATGATTGGGTATAATTCACCCCTCCACTTT,.,TRBJ1-6,.,TRBV20-1
CASSLGGASSYEQYF,TGCGCCAGCAGCTTAGGTGGGGCGAGCTCCTACGAGCAGTACTTC,.,TRBJ2-7,.,TRBV5-1
CASSQFQGSRSNEKLFF,TGTGCCAGCAGCCAATTCCAGGGAAGCAGATCTAATGAAAAACTGTTTTTT,.,TRBJ1-4,.,TRBV3-1
CASNSPAGNTIYF,TGTGCCAGCAATTCACCTGCTGGAAACACCATATATTTT,.,TRBJ1-3,.,TRBV25-1
CASSGQADQYF,TGTGCCAGCAGTGGGCAGGCGGATCAGTACTTC,.,TRBJ2-5,.,TRBV2
CAWRGDREADTQYF,TGTGCCTGGAGAGGAGACAGGGAAGCCGATACGCAGTATTTT,once,TRBJ2-3,TRBD1,TRBV30
CASRDRTGTEAFF,TGTGCCAGCAGGGATCGGACGGGTACTGAAGCTTTCTTT,.,TRBJ1-1,.,TRBV2
CASRLAGGDTQYF,TGTGCCAGCAGGCTAGCGGGAGGGGATACGCAGTATTTT,.,TRBJ2-3,TRBD2,TRBV6-6